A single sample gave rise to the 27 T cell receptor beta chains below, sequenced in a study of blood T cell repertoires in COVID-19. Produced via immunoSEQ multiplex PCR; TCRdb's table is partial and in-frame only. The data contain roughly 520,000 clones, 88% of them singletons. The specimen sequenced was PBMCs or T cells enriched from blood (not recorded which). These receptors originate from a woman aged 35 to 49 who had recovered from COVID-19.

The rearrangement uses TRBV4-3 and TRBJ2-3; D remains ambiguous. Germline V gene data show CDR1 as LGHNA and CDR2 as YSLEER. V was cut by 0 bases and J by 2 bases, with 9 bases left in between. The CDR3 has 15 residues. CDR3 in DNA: TGCGCCAGCAGCCAAGATTGGCAGGCCACAGATACGCAGTATTTT. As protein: CASSQDWQATDTQYF.

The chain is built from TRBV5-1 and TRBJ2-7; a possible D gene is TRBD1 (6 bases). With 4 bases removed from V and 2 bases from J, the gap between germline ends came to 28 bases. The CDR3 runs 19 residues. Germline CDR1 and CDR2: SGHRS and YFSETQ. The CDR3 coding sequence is TGCGCCAGCAGCCGCCCTTCGCAGGGGAATAACCGACACGCCTACGAGCAGTACTTC. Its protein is CASSRPSQGNNRHAYEQYF.

The CDR3 region is CASSYGTGEYYEQYF. CDR3 sequence (DNA): TGTGCCAGCAGTTACGGAACCGGAGAGTACTACGAGCAGTACTTC. The genes are TRBV6-2 or TRBV6-3 and TRBJ2-7; D remains ambiguous. Germline V CDR1 and CDR2: MNHEY, SVGEGT. The CDR3 is 15 amino acids. Trimming removed 2 bases from V and 3 bases from J, with 14 bases in between.

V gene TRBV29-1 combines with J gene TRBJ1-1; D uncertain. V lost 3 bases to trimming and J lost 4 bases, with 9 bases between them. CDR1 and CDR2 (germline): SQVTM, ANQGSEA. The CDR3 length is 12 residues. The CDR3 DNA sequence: TGCAGCGTTGACGAGGTGGGCACTGAAGCTTTCTTT. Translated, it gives CSVDEVGTEAFF.

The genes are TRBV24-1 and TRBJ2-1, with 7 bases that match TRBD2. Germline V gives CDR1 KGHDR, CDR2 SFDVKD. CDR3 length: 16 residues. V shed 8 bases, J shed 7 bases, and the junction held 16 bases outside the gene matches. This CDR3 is CATKAAGAGSGNEQFF. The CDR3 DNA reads TGTGCCACCAAAGCCGCCGGAGCGGGATCCGGGAATGAGCAGTTCTTC.

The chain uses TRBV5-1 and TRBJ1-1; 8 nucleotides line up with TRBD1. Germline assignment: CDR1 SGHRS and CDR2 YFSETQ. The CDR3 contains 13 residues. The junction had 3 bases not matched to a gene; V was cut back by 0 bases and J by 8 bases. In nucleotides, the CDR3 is TGCGCCAGCAGCTTGGCCCGGACAGGGGAAGCTTTCTTT. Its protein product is CASSLARTGEAFF. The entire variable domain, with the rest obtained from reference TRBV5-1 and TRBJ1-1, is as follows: KAGVTQTPRYLIKTRGQQVTLSCSPISGHRSVSWYQQTPGQGLQFLFEYFSETQRNKGNFPGRFSGRQFSNSRSEMNVSTLELGDSALYLCASSLARTGEAFFGQGTRLTVV.

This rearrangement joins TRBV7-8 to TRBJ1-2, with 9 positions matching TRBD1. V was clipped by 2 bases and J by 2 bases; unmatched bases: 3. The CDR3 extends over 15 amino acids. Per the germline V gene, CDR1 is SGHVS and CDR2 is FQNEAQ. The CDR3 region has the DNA TGTGCCAGCAGCTTAATGGGACAGGGAAACTATGGCTACACCTTC. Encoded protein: CASSLMGQGNYGYTF.

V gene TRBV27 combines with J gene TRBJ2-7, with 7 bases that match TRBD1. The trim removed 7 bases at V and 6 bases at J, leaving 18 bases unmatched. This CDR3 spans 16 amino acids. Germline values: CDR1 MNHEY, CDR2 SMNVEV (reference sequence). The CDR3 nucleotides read TGTGCCAGCAAGGGCTCGGGGCAGGTAGCAGGGGGCGAGCAGTACTTC. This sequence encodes CASKGSGQVAGGEQYF.

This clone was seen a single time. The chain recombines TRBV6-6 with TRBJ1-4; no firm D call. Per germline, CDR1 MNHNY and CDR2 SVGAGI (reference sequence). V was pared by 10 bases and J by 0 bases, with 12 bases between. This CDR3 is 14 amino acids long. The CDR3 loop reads CATTQTATNEKLFF. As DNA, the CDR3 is TGTGCCACGACTCAGACTGCAACTAATGAAAAACTGTTTTTT.

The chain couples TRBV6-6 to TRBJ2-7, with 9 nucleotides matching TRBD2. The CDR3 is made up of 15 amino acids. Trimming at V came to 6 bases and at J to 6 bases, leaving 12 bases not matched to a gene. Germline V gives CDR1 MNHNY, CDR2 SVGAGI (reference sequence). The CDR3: CASSRGAGGWGEQYF. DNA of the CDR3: TGTGCCAGCAGCAGAGGAGCGGGGGGTTGGGGCGAGCAGTACTTC.

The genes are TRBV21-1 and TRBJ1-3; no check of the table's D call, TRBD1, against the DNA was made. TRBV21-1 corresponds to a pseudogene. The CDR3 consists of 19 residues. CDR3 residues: CASSKRARQAPDSGNTIYF. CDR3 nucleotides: TGTGCCAGCAGCAAAAGGGCCAGACAGGCCCCGGACTCTGGAAACACCATATATTTT.

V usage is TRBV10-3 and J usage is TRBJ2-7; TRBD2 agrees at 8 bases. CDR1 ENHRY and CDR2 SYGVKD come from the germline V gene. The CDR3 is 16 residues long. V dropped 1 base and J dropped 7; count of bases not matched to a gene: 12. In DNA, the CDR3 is TGTGCCATCAGTGAGTTTATGGCGGGAGGAACTGGGGAGCAGTACTTC. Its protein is CAISEFMAGGTGEQYF.

CDR3 amino acids: CASSLVSWDDGQGKNIQYF. The CDR3 DNA reads as TGTGCCAGCAGCTTAGTAAGCTGGGATGACGGACAGGGCAAAAACATTCAGTACTTC. The chain uses TRBV7-6 and TRBJ2-4; TRBD1 matches at 8 bases. The length of the CDR3 is 19 residues. V dropped 1 base and J dropped 3; count of bases not matched to a gene: 14. CDR1 SGHVS and CDR2 FNYEAQ come from the germline V gene. Full variable domain (missing parts from reference TRBV7-6 and TRBJ2-4): GAGVSQSPRYKVTKRGQDVALRCDPISGHVSLYWYRQALGQGPEFLTYFNYEAQQDKSGLPNDRFSAERPEGSISTLTIQRTEQRDSAMYRCASSLVSWDDGQGKNIQYFGAGTRLSVL.

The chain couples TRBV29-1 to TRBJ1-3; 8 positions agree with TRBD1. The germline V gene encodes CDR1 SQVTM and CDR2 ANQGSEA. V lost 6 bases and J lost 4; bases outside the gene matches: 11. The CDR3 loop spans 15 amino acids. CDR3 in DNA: TGCAGCGTCGCGCCTTCAGGGACAGGCGGAAACACCATATATTTT. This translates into CSVAPSGTGGNTIYF.

CDR3 nucleotides: TGCAGCGTTGGAGCCCCTTTAAGCGAAAAACTGTTTTTT. This gives the protein CSVGAPLSEKLFF. The chain carries TRBV29-1 and TRBJ1-4; D unclear. Germline lookup yields CDR1 SQVTM and CDR2 ANQGSEA. This CDR3 region has 13 residues. V lost 4 bases, J lost 8 bases, and 14 bases lay in between.

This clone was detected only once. The DNA of the CDR3 is TGTGCCAGCAGTCGCGCTCCAGGGCCCCGCAATCAGCCCCAGCATTTT. As protein: CASSRAPGPRNQPQHF. This sequence joins TRBV27 and TRBJ1-5; D is possibly TRBD1 (5 bases). The CDR3 covers 16 residues. Germline loops: CDR1 MNHEY, CDR2 SMNVEV (reference sequence). V was shortened by 5 bases and J by 2 bases, with 16 bases between the two germline ends.

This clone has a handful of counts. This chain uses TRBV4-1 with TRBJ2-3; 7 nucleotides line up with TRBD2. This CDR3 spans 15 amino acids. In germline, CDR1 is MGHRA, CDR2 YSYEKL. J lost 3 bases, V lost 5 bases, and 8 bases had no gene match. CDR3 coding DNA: TGCGCCAGCAGCTCGGGACTACCCAAGACAGATACGCAGTATTTT. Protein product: CASSSGLPKTDTQYF.

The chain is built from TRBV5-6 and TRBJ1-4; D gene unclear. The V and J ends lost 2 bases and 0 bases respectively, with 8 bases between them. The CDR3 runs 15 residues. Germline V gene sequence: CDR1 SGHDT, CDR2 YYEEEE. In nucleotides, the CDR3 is TGTGCCAGCAGCTTACGGAGGGCAACTAATGAAAAACTGTTTTTT. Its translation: CASSLRRATNEKLFF.

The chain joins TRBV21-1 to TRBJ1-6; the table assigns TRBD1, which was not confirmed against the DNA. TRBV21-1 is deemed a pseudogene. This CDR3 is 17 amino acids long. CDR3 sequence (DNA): TGTGCCAGCAGCCCCTATAGGGGGGACAGGGGAAGTTCACCCCTCCACTTT. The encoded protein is CASSPYRGDRGSSPLHF.

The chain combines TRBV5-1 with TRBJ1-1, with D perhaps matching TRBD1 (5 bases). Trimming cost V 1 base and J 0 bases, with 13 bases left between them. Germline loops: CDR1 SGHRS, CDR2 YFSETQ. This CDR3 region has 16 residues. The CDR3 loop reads CASSLSARALNTEAFF. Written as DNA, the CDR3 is TGCGCCAGCAGCTTGTCGGCCAGGGCTCTGAACACTGAAGCTTTCTTT. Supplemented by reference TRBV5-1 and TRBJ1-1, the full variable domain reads KAGVTQTPRYLIKTRGQQVTLSCSPISGHRSVSWYQQTPGQGLQFLFEYFSETQRNKGNFPGRFSGRQFSNSRSEMNVSTLELGDSALYLCASSLSARALNTEAFFGQGTRLTVV.

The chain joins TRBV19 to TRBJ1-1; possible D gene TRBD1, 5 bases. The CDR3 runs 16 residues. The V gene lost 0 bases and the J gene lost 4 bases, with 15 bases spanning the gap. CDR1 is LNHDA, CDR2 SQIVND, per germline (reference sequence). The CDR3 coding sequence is TGTGCCAGTAGTATAGACATACGGGACTACCGCACTGAAGCTTTCTTT. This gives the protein CASSIDIRDYRTEAFF.

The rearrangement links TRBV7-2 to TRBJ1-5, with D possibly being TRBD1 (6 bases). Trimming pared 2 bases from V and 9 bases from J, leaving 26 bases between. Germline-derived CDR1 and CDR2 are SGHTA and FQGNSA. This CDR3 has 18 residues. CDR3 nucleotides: TGTGCCAGCAGCTTAAGTATTAAGGGGGTCATAGCGCGAGGGCCCCAGCATTTT. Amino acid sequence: CASSLSIKGVIARGPQHF. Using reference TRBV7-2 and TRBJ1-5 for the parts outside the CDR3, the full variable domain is GAGVSQSPSNKVTEKGKDVELRCDPISGHTALYWYRQSLGQGLEFLIYFQGNSAPDKSGLPSDRFSAERTGGSVSTLTIQRTQQEDSAVYLCASSLSIKGVIARGPQHFGDGTRLSIL.

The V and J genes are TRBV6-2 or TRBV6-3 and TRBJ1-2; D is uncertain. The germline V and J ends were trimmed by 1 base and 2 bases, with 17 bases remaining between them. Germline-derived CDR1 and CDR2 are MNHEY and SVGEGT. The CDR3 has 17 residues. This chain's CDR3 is CASSYFGRNSQNYGYTF. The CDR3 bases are TGTGCCAGCAGTTACTTCGGCCGGAACAGCCAAAACTATGGCTACACCTTC.

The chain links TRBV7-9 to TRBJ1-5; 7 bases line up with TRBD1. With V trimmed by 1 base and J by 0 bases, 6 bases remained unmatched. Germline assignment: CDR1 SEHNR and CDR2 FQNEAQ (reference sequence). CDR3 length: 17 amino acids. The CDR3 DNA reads TGTGCCAGCAGCTTAGTTACGGGACAGTTTAGCAATCAGCCCCAGCATTTT. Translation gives CASSLVTGQFSNQPQHF.

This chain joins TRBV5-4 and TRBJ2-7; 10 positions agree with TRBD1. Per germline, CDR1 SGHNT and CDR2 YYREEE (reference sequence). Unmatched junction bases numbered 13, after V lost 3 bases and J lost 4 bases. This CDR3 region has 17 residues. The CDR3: CASSSGGGQGNLYEQYF. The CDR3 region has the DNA TGTGCCAGCAGCTCAGGGGGGGGACAGGGGAACCTATACGAGCAGTACTTC.

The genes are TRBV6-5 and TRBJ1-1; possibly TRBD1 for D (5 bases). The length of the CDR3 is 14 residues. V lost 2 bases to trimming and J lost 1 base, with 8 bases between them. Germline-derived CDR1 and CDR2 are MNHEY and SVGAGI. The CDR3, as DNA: TGTGCCAGCAGTTACGTAAGGGGGAACACTGAAGCTTTCTTT. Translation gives CASSYVRGNTEAFF.

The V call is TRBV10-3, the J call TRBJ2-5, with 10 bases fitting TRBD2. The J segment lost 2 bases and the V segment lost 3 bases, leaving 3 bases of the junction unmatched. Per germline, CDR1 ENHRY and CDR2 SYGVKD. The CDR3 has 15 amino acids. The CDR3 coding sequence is TGTGCCATCAGTGAAGGACTAGCGGAACAAGAGACCCAGTACTTC. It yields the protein CAISEGLAEQETQYF.